This TCR beta chain is drawn from a study of T cell repertoires in cytomegalovirus infection. From the reads, TCRdb called clonotypes with MiXCR, one entry per CDR3 protein. Of around 310,000 distinct CDR3 sequences listed, 25% to 35% are singletons. CDR1 and CDR2 from the germline V gene are SEHNR and FQNEAQ (reference sequence). CDR3 length: 16 amino acids. V gave up 5 bases and J gave up 2 bases; unmatched junction bases: 10. Points on this clonotype: Its antigen is unknown.

The receptor was isolated from a human donor in good health (CMV status not recorded). Some clones in this sample may be carry-over from other donors' samples. The sample consisted of cultured PBMCs, taken from culture after CMV antigen stimulation. The gene calls are TRBV7-9 and TRBJ2-7; 9 nucleotides line up with TRBD1. The CDR3 DNA reads TGTGCCAGCAGCATGCTCGAGGGACAGGGTACCTACGAGCAGTACTTC. It specifies CASSMLEGQGTYEQYF.